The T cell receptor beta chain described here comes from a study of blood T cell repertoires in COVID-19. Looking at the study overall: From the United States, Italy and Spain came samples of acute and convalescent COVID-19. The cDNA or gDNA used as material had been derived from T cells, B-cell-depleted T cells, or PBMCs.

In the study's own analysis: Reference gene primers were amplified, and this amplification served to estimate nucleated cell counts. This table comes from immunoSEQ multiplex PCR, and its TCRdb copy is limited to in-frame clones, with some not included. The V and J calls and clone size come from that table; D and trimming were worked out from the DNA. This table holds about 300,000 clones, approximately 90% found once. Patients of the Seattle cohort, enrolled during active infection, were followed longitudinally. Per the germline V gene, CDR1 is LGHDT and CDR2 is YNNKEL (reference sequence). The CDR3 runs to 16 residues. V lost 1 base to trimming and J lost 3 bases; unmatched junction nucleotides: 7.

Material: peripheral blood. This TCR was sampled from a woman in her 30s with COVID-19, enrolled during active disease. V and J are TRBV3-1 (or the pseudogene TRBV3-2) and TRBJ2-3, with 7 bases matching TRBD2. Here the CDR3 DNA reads TGTGCCAGCAGCCAAGCAACTAGCGACCGGACAGATACGCAGTATTTT. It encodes CASSQATSDRTDTQYF.